This TCR beta chain was sequenced during a study of blood T cells in healthy people across ages. Germline lookup yields CDR1 MGHRA and CDR2 YSYEKL. After removal of 1 base from V and 7 bases from J, the junction contained 11 bases not matched to a gene. The CDR3 runs to 16 residues. Alongside a J-beta primer mix, a sample-barcoded 5' primer served in a second PCR lasting about 6 to 12 cycles. TCRdb re-called the 5' RACE reads through MiXCR, storing one row per CDR3 protein. The sample lists hundreds of thousands of distinct CDR3 sequences; around 32% were seen once. This clonotype was sampled from a woman of 80 years or more in good health. This chain uses TRBV4-1 with TRBJ1-2, with TRBD1 identical over 8 bases. The sample was blood. The CDR3 coding sequence is TGCGCCAGCAGCCAAGGCCCGGGACAGGTCAGGGGTGGCTACACCTTC. Translation gives CASSQGPGQVRGGYTF.